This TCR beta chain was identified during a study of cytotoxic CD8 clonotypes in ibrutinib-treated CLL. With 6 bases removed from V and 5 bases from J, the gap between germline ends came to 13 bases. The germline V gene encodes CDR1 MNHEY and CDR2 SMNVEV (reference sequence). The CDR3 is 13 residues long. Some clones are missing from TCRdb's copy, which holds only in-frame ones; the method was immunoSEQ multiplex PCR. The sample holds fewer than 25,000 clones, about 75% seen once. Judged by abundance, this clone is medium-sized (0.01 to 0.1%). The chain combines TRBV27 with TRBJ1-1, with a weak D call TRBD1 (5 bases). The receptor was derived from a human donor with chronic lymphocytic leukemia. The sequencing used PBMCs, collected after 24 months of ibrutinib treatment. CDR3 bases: TGTGCCAGCAGAACGGCCCGGGGGACTGAAGCTTTCTTT. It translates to CASRTARGTEAFF.